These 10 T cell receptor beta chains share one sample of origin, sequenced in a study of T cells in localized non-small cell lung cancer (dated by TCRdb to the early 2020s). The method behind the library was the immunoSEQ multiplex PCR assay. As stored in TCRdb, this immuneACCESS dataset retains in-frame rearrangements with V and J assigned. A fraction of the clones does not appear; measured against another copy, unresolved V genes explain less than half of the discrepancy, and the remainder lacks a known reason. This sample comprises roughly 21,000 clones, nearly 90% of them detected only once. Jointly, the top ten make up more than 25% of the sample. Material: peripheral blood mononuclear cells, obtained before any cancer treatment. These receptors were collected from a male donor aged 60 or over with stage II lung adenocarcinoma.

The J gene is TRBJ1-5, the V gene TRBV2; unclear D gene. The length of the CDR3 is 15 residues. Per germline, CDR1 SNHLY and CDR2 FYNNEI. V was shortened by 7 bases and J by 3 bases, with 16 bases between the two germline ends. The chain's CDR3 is CASTPGEGPNQPQHF. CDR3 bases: TGTGCCAGCACTCCCGGGGAGGGTCCCAATCAGCCCCAGCATTTT.

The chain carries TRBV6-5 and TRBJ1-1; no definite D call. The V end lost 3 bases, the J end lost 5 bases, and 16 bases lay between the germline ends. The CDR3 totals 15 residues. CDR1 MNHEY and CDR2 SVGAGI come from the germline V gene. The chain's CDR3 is CASSYVSGLGTEAFF. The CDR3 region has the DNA TGTGCCAGCAGTTATGTTTCCGGGCTAGGAACTGAAGCTTTCTTT.

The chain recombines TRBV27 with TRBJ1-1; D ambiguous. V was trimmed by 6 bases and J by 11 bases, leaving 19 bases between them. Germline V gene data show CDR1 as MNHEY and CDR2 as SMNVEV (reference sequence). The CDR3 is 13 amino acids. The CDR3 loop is CASSAEKRRAAFF. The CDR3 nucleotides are TGTGCCAGCAGCGCGGAGAAACGAAGAGCGGCTTTCTTT.

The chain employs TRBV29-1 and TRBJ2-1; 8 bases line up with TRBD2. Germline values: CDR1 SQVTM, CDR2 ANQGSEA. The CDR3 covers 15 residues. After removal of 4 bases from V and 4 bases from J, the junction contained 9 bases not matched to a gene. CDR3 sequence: CSVVSAGVRYNEQFF. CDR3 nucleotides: TGCAGCGTTGTTTCAGCGGGAGTACGATACAATGAGCAGTTCTTC.

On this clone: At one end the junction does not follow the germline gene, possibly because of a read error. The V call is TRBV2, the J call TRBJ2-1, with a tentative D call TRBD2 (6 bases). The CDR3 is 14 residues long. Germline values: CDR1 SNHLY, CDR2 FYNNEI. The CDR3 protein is CASGYRDSSNEQFF. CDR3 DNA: TGTGCCAGCGGATACCGGGACTCCTCCAATGAGCAGTTCTTC.

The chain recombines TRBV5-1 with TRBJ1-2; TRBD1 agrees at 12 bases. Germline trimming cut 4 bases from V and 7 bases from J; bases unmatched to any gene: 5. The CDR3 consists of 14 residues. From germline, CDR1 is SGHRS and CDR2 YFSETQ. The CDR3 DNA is TGCGCCAGCAGCGGAGGGACAGGGGGCCTTGGCTACACCTTC. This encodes CASSGGTGGLGYTF.

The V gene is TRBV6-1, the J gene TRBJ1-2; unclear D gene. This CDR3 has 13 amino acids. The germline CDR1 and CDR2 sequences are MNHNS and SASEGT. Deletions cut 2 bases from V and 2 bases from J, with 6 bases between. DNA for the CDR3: TGTGCCAGCAGTGAAATGGACAACTATGGCTACACCTTC. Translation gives CASSEMDNYGYTF.

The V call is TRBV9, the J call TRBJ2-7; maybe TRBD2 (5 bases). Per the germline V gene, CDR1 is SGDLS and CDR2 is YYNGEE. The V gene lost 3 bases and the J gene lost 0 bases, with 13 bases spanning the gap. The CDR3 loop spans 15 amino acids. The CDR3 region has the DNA TGTGCCAGCAGCGCCGGAGGCGCGAGCTCCTACGAGCAGTACTTC. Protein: CASSAGGASSYEQYF. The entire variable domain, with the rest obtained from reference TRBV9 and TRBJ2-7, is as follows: DSGVTQTPKHLITATGQRVTLRCSPRSGDLSVYWYQQSLDQGLQFLIQYYNGEERAKGNILERFSAQQFPDLHSELNLSSLELGDSALYFCASSAGGASSYEQYFGPGTRLTVT.

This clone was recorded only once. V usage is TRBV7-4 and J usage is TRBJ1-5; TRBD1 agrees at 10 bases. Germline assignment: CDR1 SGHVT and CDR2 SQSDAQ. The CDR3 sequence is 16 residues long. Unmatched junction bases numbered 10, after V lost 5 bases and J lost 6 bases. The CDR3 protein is CASSPDRDRGRQPQHF. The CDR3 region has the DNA TGTGCCAGCAGCCCAGACCGGGACAGGGGCCGTCAGCCCCAGCATTTT.

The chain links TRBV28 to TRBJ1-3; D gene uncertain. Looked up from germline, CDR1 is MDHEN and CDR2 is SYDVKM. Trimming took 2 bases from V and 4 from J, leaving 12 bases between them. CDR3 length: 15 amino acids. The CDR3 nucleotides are TGTGCCAGCAGTTTAATGGCAGGCTCGGGAAACACCATATATTTT. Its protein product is CASSLMAGSGNTIYF.